The 3 T cell receptor beta chains below all came from one sample that was sequenced in a study of cytomegalovirus exposure and HLA in healthy donors. The PCR was carried out with 60 Vbeta primers and 13 Jbeta primers. The table came from immunoSEQ multiplex PCR; TCRdb's copy has only in-frame clones and leaves some out. This sample contains about 39,000 clones. The specimen was PBMCs. The receptors were gathered from a woman in her 30s in good health and CMV-seropositive.

This rearrangement joins TRBV30 to TRBJ1-1; D unclear. Germline V lookup: CDR1 GTSNPN, CDR2 SVGIG (reference sequence). The CDR3 contains 13 residues. V lost 4 bases and J lost 2, with 11 bases in between. CDR3 loop: CAWNEGINTEAFF. In nucleotides, the CDR3 is TGTGCCTGGAATGAGGGCATAAACACTGAAGCTTTCTTT.

V is TRBV27 and J is TRBJ2-2, with TRBD2 as a possible D gene (6 bases). The CDR3 loop spans 14 amino acids. Germline V gives CDR1 MNHEY, CDR2 SMNVEV (reference sequence). V lost 9 bases to trimming and J lost 3 bases, with 14 bases between them. The CDR3 DNA sequence: TGTGCCAGTTCCGCGGGGCCGGACACCGGGGAGCTGTTTTTT. It translates to CASSAGPDTGELFF.

The chain carries TRBV5-6 and TRBJ1-2, with TRBD1 identical over 9 bases. The CDR3 has 15 residues. Germline values: CDR1 SGHDT, CDR2 YYEEEE. V was pared by 5 bases and J by 3 bases, with 8 bases of the junction left unmatched. CDR3 sequence (DNA): TGTGCCAGCAGGGATTCCGGGACAGGGTACTATGGCTACACCTTC. Translated: CASRDSGTGYYGYTF. Based on the CDR3 plus reference TRBV5-6 and TRBJ1-2, the full variable domain is DAGVTQSPTHLIKTRGQQVTLRCSPKSGHDTVSWYQQALGQGPQFIFQYYEEEERQRGNFPDRFSGHQFPNYSSELNVNALLLGDSALYLCASRDSGTGYYGYTFGSGTRLTVV.